These 4 T cell receptor beta chains originate from one sample sequenced in a study of blood T cell repertoires in COVID-19. Using immunoSEQ multiplex PCR, the repertoire was profiled, and TCRdb retains in-frame clones only, with some absent. This table has 200,000 to 300,000 clones, roughly 87% appearing once. Sequenced material: peripheral blood. The receptor source for this set is a human donor in a cohort sampled during active COVID-19.

This chain links TRBV18 with TRBJ2-7; 7 bases are a match to TRBD2. V was clipped by 0 bases and J by 2 bases; unmatched bases: 10. Per the germline V gene, CDR1 is KGHSH and CDR2 is LQKENI. The CDR3 is 17 residues long. CDR3: CASSPPGLADSTYEQYF. The DNA of the CDR3 is TGTGCCAGCTCACCACCAGGTCTAGCGGATTCCACCTACGAGCAGTACTTC.

The chain couples TRBV7-9 to TRBJ2-7; D gene uncertain. This CDR3 has 13 amino acids. The germline V gene encodes CDR1 SEHNR and CDR2 FQNEAQ (reference sequence). Trimming stripped 4 bases from V and 3 bases from J, with 10 bases between. The CDR3 DNA is TGTGCCAGCAGCTCTCCACATAACTACGAGCAGTACTTC. It encodes CASSSPHNYEQYF.

The J gene is TRBJ1-2, the V gene TRBV7-2; TRBD1 agrees at 7 bases. Germline CDR1 reads SGHTA; CDR2 reads FQGNSA. This CDR3 has 15 amino acids. V lost 1 base to trimming and J lost 5 bases; unmatched junction nucleotides: 7. The CDR3 sequence is CASSLEIGTVYGYTF. CDR3 in DNA: TGTGCCAGCAGCTTAGAAATAGGGACAGTTTATGGCTACACCTTC. Full variable domain (missing parts from reference TRBV7-2 and TRBJ1-2): GAGVSQSPSNKVTEKGKDVELRCDPISGHTALYWYRQSLGQGLEFLIYFQGNSAPDKSGLPSDRFSAERTGGSVSTLTIQRTQQEDSAVYLCASSLEIGTVYGYTFGSGTRLTVV.

This chain links TRBV12-3 or TRBV12-4 with TRBJ2-5, with D perhaps TRBD2 (7 bases). V lost 5 bases to trimming and J lost 4 bases, with 11 bases between them. The CDR3 contains 13 residues. The CDR3 region has the DNA TGTGCCAGCAGTGGAGGGGGGGTAGAGACCCAGTACTTC. Its protein is CASSGGGVETQYF.